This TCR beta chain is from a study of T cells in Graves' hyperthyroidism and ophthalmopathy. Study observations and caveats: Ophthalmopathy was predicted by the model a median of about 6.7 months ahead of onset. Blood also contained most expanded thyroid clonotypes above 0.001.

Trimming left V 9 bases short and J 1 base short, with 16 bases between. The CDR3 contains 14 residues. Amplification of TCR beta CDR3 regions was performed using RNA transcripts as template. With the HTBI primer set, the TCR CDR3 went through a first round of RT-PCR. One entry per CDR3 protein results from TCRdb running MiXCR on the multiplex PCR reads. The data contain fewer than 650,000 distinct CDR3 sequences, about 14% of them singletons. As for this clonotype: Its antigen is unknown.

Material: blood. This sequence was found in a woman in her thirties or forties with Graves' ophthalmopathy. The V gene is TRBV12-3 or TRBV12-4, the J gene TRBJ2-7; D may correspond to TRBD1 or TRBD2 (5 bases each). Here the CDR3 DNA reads TGTGCCAGTTCCCGGGACCCAGCTTCCTACGAGCAGTACTTC. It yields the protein CASSRDPASYEQYF.